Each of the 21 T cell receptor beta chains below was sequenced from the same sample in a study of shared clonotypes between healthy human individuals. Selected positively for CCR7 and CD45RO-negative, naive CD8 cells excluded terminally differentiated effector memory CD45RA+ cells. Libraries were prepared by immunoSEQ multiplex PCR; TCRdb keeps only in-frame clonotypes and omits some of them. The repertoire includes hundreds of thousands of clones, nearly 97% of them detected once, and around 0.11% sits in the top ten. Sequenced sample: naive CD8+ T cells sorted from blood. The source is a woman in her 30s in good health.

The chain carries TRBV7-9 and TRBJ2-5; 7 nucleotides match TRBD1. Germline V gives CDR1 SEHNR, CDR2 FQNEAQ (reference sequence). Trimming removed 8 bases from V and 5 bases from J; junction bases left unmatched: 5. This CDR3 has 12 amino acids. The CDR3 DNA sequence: TGTGCCAGCCAGACAGGGTATGAGACCCAGTACTTC. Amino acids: CASQTGYETQYF.

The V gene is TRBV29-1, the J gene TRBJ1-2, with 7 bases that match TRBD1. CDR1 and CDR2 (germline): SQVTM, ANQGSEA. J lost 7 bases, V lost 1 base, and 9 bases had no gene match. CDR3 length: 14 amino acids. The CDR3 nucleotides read TGCAGCGTTGAAGTTGACAGGGTAGCGACTGGCTACACCTTC. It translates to CSVEVDRVATGYTF. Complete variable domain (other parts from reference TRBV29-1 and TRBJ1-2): SAVISQKPSRDICQRGTSLTIQCQVDSQVTMMFWYRQQPGQSLTLIATANQGSEATYESGFVIDKFPISRPNLTFSTLTVSNMSPEDSSIYLCSVEVDRVATGYTFGSGTRLTVV.

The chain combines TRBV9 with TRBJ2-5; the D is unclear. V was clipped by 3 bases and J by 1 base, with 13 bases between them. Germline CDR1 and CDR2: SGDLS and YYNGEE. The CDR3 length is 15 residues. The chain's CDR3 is CASSGQGRAQETQYF. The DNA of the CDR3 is TGTGCCAGCAGCGGACAAGGTCGGGCCCAAGAGACCCAGTACTTC. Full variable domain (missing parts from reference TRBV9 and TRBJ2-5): DSGVTQTPKHLITATGQRVTLRCSPRSGDLSVYWYQQSLDQGLQFLIQYYNGEERAKGNILERFSAQQFPDLHSELNLSSLELGDSALYFCASSGQGRAQETQYFGPGTRLLVL.

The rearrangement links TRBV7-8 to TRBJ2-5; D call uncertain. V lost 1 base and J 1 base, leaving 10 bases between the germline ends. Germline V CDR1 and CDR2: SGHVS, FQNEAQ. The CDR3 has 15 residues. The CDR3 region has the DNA TGTGCCAGCAGCTTAGTCTCTTTGGTCCAAGAGACCCAGTACTTC. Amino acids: CASSLVSLVQETQYF.

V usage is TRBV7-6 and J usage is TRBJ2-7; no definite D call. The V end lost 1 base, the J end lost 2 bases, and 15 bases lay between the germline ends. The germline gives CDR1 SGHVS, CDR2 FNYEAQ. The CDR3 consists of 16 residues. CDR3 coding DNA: TGTGCCAGCAGCTTAGAGGCCGGTGAAGGAACCTACGAGCAGTACTTC. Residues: CASSLEAGEGTYEQYF. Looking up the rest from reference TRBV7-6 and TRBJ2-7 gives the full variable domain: GAGVSQSPRYKVTKRGQDVALRCDPISGHVSLYWYRQALGQGPEFLTYFNYEAQQDKSGLPNDRFSAERPEGSISTLTIQRTEQRDSAMYRCASSLEAGEGTYEQYFGPGTRLTVT.

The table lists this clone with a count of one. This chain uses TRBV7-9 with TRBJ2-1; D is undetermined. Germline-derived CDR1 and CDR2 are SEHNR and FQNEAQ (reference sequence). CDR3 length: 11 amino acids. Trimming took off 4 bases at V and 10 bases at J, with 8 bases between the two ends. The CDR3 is CASSSGWEQFF. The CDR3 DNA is TGTGCCAGCAGCTCTGGCTGGGAGCAGTTCTTC.

The CDR3 coding sequence is TGCGCCAGCAGCCGATCGGACAGGGGCGGCAATGAGCAGTTCTTC. Protein product: CASSRSDRGGNEQFF. This sequence joins TRBV4-1 and TRBJ2-1; 9 nucleotides align to TRBD1. V lost 4 bases and J lost 6; bases outside the gene matches: 7. Germline V CDR1 and CDR2: MGHRA, YSYEKL. This CDR3 contains 15 residues.

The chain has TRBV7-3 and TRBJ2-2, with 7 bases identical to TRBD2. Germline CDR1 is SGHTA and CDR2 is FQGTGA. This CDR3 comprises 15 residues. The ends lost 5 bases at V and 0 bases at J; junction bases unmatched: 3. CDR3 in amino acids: CASSRSGSNTGELFF. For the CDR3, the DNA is TGTGCCAGCAGCCGTAGCGGGTCGAACACCGGGGAGCTGTTTTTT.

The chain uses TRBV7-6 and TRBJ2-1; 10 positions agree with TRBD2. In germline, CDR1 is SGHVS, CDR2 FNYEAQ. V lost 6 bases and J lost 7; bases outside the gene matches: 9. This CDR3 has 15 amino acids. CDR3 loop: CASSYLAGEGNEQFF. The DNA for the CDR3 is TGTGCCAGCAGTTATCTAGCGGGAGAGGGTAATGAGCAGTTCTTC.

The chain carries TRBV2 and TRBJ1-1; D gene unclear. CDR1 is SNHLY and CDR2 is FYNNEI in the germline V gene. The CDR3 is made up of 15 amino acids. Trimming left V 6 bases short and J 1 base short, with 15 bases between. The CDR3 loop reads CASSQREDANTEAFF. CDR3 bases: TGTGCCAGCAGCCAAAGAGAAGACGCGAACACTGAAGCTTTCTTT.

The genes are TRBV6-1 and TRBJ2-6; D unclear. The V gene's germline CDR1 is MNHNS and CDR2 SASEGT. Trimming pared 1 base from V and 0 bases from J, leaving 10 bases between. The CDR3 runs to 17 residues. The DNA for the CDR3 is TGTGCCAGCAGTGAAGTGGGCCGGCCCTCTGGGGCCAACGTCCTGACTTTC. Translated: CASSEVGRPSGANVLTF.

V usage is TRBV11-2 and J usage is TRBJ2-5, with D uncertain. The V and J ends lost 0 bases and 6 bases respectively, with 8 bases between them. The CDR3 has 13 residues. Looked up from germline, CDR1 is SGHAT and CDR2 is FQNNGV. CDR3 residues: CASSLEIIKTQYF. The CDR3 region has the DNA TGTGCCAGCAGCTTAGAGATTATAAAGACCCAGTACTTC.

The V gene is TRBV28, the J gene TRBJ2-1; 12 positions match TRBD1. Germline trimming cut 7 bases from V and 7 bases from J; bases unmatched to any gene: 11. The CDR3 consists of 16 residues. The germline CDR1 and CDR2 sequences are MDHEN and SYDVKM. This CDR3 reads CASTPTGTGGGNEQFF. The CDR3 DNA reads TGTGCCAGCACCCCGACCGGGACAGGGGGCGGGAATGAGCAGTTCTTC. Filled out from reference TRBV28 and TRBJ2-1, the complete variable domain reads DVKVTQSSRYLVKRTGEKVFLECVQDMDHENMFWYRQDPGLGLRLIYFSYDVKMKEKGDIPEGYSVSREKKERFSLILESASTNQTSMYLCASTPTGTGGGNEQFFGPGTRLTVL.

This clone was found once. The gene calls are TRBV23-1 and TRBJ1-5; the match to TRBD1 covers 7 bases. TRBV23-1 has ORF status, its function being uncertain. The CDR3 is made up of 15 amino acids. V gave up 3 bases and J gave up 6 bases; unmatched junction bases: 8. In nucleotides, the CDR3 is TGCGCCAGCAGTCAGGCTAGGGGGCTTTTTCAGCCCCAGCATTTT. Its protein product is CASSQARGLFQPQHF.

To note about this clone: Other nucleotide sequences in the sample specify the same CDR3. The CDR3 protein is CASSLDRSSYNEQFF. DNA for the CDR3: TGCGCCAGCAGCTTGGACCGGAGCTCCTACAATGAGCAGTTCTTC. The gene calls are TRBV5-1 and TRBJ2-1; no definite D call. This CDR3 is 15 amino acids long. Germline lookup yields CDR1 SGHRS and CDR2 YFSETQ. V lost 0 bases and J 0 bases, leaving 7 bases between the germline ends.

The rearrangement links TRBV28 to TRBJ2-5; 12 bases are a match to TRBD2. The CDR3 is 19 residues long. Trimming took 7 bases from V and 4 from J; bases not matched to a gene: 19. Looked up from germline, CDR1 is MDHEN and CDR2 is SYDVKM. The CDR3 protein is CASTPGLAGSFRILETQYF. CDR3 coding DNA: TGTGCCAGCACCCCAGGACTAGCGGGATCCTTCCGAATCTTAGAGACCCAGTACTTC.

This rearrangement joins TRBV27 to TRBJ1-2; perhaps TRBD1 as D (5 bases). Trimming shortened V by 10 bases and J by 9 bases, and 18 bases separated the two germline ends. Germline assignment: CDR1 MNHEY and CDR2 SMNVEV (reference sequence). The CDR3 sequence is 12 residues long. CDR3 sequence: CAILVGPGRYTF. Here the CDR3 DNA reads TGTGCCATCCTTGTTGGACCGGGACGCTACACCTTC.

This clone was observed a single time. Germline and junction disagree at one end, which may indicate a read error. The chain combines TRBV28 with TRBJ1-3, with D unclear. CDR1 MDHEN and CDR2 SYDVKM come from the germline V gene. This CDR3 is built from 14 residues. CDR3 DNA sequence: TGTGCCAGCAGTCTATGGACTTCTGGAAACACCATATATTTT. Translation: CASSLWTSGNTIYF.

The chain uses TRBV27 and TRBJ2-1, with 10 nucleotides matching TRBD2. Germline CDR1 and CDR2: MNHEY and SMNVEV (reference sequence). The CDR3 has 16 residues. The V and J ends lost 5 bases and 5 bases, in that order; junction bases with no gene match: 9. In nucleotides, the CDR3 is TGTGCCAGCAGTCGCCCGACTAGCGGGTCAAACAATGAGCAGTTCTTC. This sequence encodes CASSRPTSGSNNEQFF.

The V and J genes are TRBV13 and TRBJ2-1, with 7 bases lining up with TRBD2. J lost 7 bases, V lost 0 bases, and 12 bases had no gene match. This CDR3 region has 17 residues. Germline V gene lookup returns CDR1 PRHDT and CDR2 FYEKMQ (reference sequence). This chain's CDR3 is CASSLGYREREWNEQFF. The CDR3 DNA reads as TGTGCCAGCAGCTTAGGGTATCGGGAGCGGGAATGGAATGAGCAGTTCTTC. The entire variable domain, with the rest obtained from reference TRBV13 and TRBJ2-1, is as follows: AAGVIQSPRHLIKEKRETATLKCYPIPRHDTVYWYQQGPGQDPQFLISFYEKMQSDKGSIPDRFSAQQFSDYHSELNMSSLELGDSALYFCASSLGYREREWNEQFFGPGTRLTVL.

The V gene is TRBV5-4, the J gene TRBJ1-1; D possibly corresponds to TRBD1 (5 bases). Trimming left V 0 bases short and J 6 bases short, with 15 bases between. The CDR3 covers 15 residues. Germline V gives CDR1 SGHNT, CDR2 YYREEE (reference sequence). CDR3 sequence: CASSLAGTLGPEAFF. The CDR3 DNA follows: TGTGCCAGCAGCTTGGCCGGGACCTTGGGTCCTGAAGCTTTCTTT. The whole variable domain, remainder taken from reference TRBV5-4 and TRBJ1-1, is ETGVTQSPTHLIKTRGQQVTLRCSSQSGHNTVSWYQQALGQGPQFIFQYYREEENGRGNFPPRFSGLQFPNYSSELNVNALELDDSALYLCASSLAGTLGPEAFFGQGTRLTVV.